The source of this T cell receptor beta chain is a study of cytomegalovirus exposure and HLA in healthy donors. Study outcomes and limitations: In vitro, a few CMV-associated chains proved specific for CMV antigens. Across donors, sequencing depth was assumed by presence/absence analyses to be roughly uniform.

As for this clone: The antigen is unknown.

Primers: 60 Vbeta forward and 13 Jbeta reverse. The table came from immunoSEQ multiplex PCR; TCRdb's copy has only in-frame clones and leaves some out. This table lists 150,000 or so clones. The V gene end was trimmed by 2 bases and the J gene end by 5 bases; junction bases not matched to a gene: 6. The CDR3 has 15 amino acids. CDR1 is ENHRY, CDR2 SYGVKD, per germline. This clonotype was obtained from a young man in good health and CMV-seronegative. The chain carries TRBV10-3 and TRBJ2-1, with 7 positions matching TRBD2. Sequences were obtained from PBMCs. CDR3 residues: CAISEKGGFNNEQFF. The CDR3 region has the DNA TGTGCCATCAGTGAGAAGGGAGGGTTTAACAATGAGCAGTTCTTC.